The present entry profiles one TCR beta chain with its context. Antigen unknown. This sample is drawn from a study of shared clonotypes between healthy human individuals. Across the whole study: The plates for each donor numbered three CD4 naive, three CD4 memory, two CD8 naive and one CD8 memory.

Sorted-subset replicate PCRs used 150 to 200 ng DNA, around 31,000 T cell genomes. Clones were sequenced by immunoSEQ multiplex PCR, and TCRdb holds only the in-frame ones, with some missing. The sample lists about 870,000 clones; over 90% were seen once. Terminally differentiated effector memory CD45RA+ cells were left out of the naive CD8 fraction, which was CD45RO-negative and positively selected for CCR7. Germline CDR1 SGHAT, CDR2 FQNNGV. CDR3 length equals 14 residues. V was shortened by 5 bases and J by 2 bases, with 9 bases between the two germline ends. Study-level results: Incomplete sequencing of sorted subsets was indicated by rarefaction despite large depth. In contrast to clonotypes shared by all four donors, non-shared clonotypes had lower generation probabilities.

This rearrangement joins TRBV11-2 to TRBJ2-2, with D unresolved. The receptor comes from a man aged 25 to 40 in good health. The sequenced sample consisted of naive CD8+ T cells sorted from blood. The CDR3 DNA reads TGTGCCAGCAGCGCCTACTATAACACCGGGGAGCTGTTTTTT. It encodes CASSAYYNTGELFF.